The 22 T cell receptor beta chains presented below share a single source sample, sequenced in a study of early T cells in non-severe SARS-CoV-2 infection. TCRdb processed the 5' RACE reads anew with MiXCR; each CDR3 protein has one entry. The profile covers approximately 56,000 distinct CDR3 sequences, with about 10% appearing a single time and around 6% taken by the ten largest. Sequenced: whole blood. These TCRs come from an adult who was a healthcare worker with PCR-confirmed SARS-CoV-2 infection or an uninfected control (not recorded which).

This clonotype was counted between two and nine times. The gene calls are TRBV7-2 and TRBJ2-4, with D tentatively TRBD2 (6 bases). This CDR3 is built from 14 residues. Deletions cut 1 base from V and 7 bases from J, with 11 bases between. Per germline, CDR1 SGHTA and CDR2 FQGNSA. The CDR3: CASSLGPGGNIQYF. For the CDR3, the DNA is TGTGCCAGCAGCTTAGGACCAGGAGGGAACATTCAGTACTTC.

V is TRBV5-5 and J is TRBJ2-7; 7 bases map to TRBD2. Germline V CDR1 and CDR2: SGHKS, YYEKEE (reference sequence). With 0 bases clipped from V and 2 bases from J, the junction kept 5 bases outside the gene matches. The CDR3 is made up of 15 amino acids. As DNA, the CDR3 is TGTGCCAGCAGCTTGGACGGGGGAGGGACCTACGAGCAGTACTTC. Translation: CASSLDGGGTYEQYF.

This clonotype was seen ten or more times. The chain has TRBV6-6 and TRBJ1-2; 9 bases match TRBD1. Trimming removed 6 bases from V and 4 bases from J; junction bases left unmatched: 3. The CDR3 loop spans 13 amino acids. Germline V lookup: CDR1 MNHNY, CDR2 SVGAGI (reference sequence). CDR3 loop: CASSPTGGYGYTF. DNA for the CDR3: TGTGCCAGCAGCCCGACAGGGGGCTATGGCTACACCTTC.

V usage is TRBV20-1 and J usage is TRBJ2-7, with 10 bases lining up with TRBD2. V lost 8 bases to trimming and J lost 7 bases; unmatched junction nucleotides: 11. The germline CDR1 and CDR2 sequences are DFQATT and SNEGSKA (reference sequence). The CDR3 length is 13 residues. The CDR3 region has the DNA TGCAGTTTCGCACGGCTAGCGGGAGTAGAGCAGTACTTC. This codes for CSFARLAGVEQYF.

The sample holds many counts of this clonotype. This chain joins TRBV7-3 and TRBJ2-2; D is possibly TRBD2 (6 bases). The CDR3 covers 15 residues. Trimming took 4 bases from V and 3 from J, leaving 12 bases between them. The germline V gene has CDR1 SGHTA and CDR2 FQGTGA. The CDR3 loop reads CASSSSSGDTGELFF. CDR3 DNA: TGTGCCAGCAGCTCCTCCTCGGGAGACACCGGGGAGCTGTTTTTT. Full variable domain (remainder filled in from reference TRBV7-3 and TRBJ2-2): GAGVSQTPSNKVTEKGKYVELRCDPISGHTALYWYRQSLGQGPEFLIYFQGTGAADDSGLPNDRFFAVRPEGSVSTLKIQRTERGDSAVYLCASSSSSGDTGELFFGEGSRLTVL.

The DNA for the CDR3 is TGTGCCAGCAGCCCTATGGGAGATACGCAGTATTTT. It specifies CASSPMGDTQYF. V usage is TRBV7-6 and J usage is TRBJ2-3; D gene unclear. The CDR3 has 12 residues. The germline CDR1 and CDR2 sequences are SGHVS and FNYEAQ. V shed 5 bases and J shed 5 bases, with 8 bases lying between them.

The rearrangement joins TRBV6-2 or TRBV6-3 to TRBJ2-7; the D call may be TRBD1 or TRBD2 (5 bases each). This CDR3 is 12 amino acids long. V was pared by 6 bases and J by 9 bases, with 15 bases between. Germline values: CDR1 MNHEY, CDR2 SVGEGT. CDR3 in amino acids: CASRTGTDWQYF. CDR3 DNA: TGTGCCAGCAGGACCGGGACGGACTGGCAGTACTTC.

This clonotype was recorded at least ten times. The J gene is TRBJ2-7, the V gene TRBV7-2, with a tentative D call TRBD1 (6 bases). Trimming removed 4 bases from V and 4 bases from J, with 11 bases in between. The CDR3 runs 13 residues. Germline CDR1 reads SGHTA; CDR2 reads FQGNSA. In nucleotides, the CDR3 is TGTGCCAGCAGCTCCCCGGGACATTACGAGCAGTACTTC. Amino acids: CASSSPGHYEQYF.

CDR3 amino acids: CSVEEAPGEQYF. In nucleotides, the CDR3 is TGCAGCGTTGAAGAGGCACCAGGGGAGCAGTACTTC. The chain links TRBV29-1 to TRBJ2-7; D is possibly TRBD1 (5 bases). The germline gives CDR1 SQVTM, CDR2 ANQGSEA. V was pared by 0 bases and J by 7 bases, with 10 bases between. The CDR3 totals 12 residues.

This clonotype showed up many times. V gene TRBV10-3 combines with J gene TRBJ2-2; D gene uncertain. Deletions cut 0 bases from V and 4 bases from J, with 12 bases between. The CDR3 length is 16 residues. Germline CDR1 is ENHRY and CDR2 is SYGVKD. The CDR3: CAISESGSPGTGELFF. The DNA of the CDR3 is TGTGCCATCAGTGAGTCTGGTAGCCCTGGCACCGGGGAGCTGTTTTTT.

The chain links TRBV7-2 to TRBJ2-7, with D unclear. The CDR3 length is 11 residues. Germline CDR1 is SGHTA and CDR2 is FQGNSA. Trimming took off 3 bases at V and 3 bases at J, with 3 bases between the two ends. As DNA, the CDR3 is TGTGCCAGCAGCTTCTACTACGAGCAGTACTTC. Its protein product is CASSFYYEQYF.

In this sample, this clonotype turned up many times. The chain recombines TRBV5-1 with TRBJ2-7, with 7 nucleotides matching TRBD2. The trim removed 4 bases at V and 2 bases at J, leaving 12 bases unmatched. Germline V gives CDR1 SGHRS, CDR2 YFSETQ. The CDR3 extends over 16 amino acids. As DNA, the CDR3 is TGCGCCAGCAGCGGGGGTGGAGCGGGGAAAACCTACGAGCAGTACTTC. Translated: CASSGGGAGKTYEQYF.

There are a few counts of this clonotype. This chain connects TRBV29-1 to TRBJ2-7; either TRBD1 or TRBD2 may fit D (5 bases each). This CDR3 has 14 amino acids. CDR1 SQVTM and CDR2 ANQGSEA come from the germline V gene. The ends were cut back, 7 bases at V and 2 bases at J, with 18 bases in the middle. CDR3 region: CSAATDRLTYEQYF. The CDR3 DNA reads TGCAGCGCTGCTACTGACAGACTAACCTACGAGCAGTACTTC.

This clonotype was counted many times. The rearrangement uses TRBV28 and TRBJ2-7; D is ambiguous. The CDR3 loop spans 16 amino acids. Trimming left V 6 bases short and J 1 base short, with 19 bases between. Germline-derived CDR1 and CDR2 are MDHEN and SYDVKM. The CDR3, as DNA: TGTGCCAGCAGCCCTAGAGGACGGAGCTCATCCTACGAGCAGTACTTC. This codes for CASSPRGRSSSYEQYF.

The chain recombines TRBV5-1 with TRBJ2-7; D ambiguous. The length of the CDR3 is 13 residues. The germline CDR1 and CDR2 sequences are SGHRS and YFSETQ. The germline V and J ends were trimmed by 4 bases and 3 bases, with 11 bases remaining between them. CDR3 bases: TGCGCCAGCAGCGGCGACGGTATCTACGAGCAGTACTTC. Translated, it gives CASSGDGIYEQYF.

This clonotype was seen repeatedly, ten times or more. The rearrangement joins TRBV7-3 to TRBJ2-3, with TRBD1 as a possible D gene (6 bases). There are 15 residues in the CDR3. The germline gives CDR1 SGHTA, CDR2 FQGTGA. V was clipped by 4 bases and J by 3 bases, with 14 bases between them. DNA for the CDR3: TGTGCCAGCAGCTACCGCCTAGGACAGACAGATACGCAGTATTTT. Amino acids: CASSYRLGQTDTQYF.

This clonotype was seen a few times. The chain recombines TRBV19 with TRBJ2-2; no clear D gene. There are 13 residues in the CDR3. Trimming pared 3 bases from V and 4 bases from J, leaving 6 bases between. CDR1 and CDR2 from the germline V gene are LNHDA and SQIVND (reference sequence). This CDR3 reads CASSIMVTGELFF. The CDR3 nucleotides read TGTGCCAGTAGTATCATGGTCACCGGGGAGCTGTTTTTT.

A few counts support this clonotype. J is TRBJ2-3 and V is TRBV6-1, with 10 bases fitting TRBD2. The V segment lost 2 bases and the J segment 8 bases; nucleotides outside the gene matches: 13. This CDR3 contains 17 residues. Germline CDR1 MNHNS, CDR2 SASEGT. The CDR3 region has the DNA TGTGCCAGCAGTGAAAGGCTAGCGGGAGAGTTACGGGGTACGCAGTATTTT. It yields the protein CASSERLAGELRGTQYF.

This clonotype was seen only a few times. CDR3 coding DNA: TGTGCCAGCAGCCCCCCGGGACTAGCGGGACGCTACGAGCAGTACTTC. Encoded protein: CASSPPGLAGRYEQYF. The chain is built from TRBV3-1 and TRBJ2-7; 13 bases align to TRBD2. V lost 4 bases to trimming and J lost 3 bases; unmatched junction nucleotides: 6. Germline V gene sequence: CDR1 LGHDT, CDR2 YNNKEL (reference sequence). This CDR3 has 16 amino acids.

About this clonotype: One junction end does not reproduce the germline sequence, and a read error may be involved. The chain employs TRBV6-2 or TRBV6-3 and TRBJ2-3; 11 nucleotides match TRBD2. The length of the CDR3 is 19 residues. Germline V gene sequence: CDR1 MNHEY, CDR2 SVGEGT. The CDR3 DNA follows: TGTGCCAGCAGTTACTCGAATAGCGGGAGGGCCCAGATGAGAGATGCGCAGTATTTT. Translation: CASSYSNSGRAQMRDAQYF.

There are many counts of this clonotype. The chain joins TRBV7-9 to TRBJ1-1; D gene unclear. CDR1 and CDR2 (germline): SEHNR, FQNEAQ (reference sequence). V was pared by 1 base and J by 0 bases, with 9 bases between. The CDR3 is 15 residues long. This chain's CDR3 is CASSLVAGLNTEAFF. The CDR3 DNA is TGTGCCAGCAGCTTAGTGGCAGGCCTGAACACTGAAGCTTTCTTT.

In its sample, this clonotype was seen a few times. V is TRBV5-1 and J is TRBJ1-1; D is perhaps TRBD1 (5 bases). The CDR3 runs 13 residues. Per the germline V gene, CDR1 is SGHRS and CDR2 is YFSETQ. Trimming shortened V by 2 bases and J by 7 bases, and 12 bases separated the two germline ends. The CDR3 spells CASSFPGTGEAFF. CDR3 nucleotide sequence: TGCGCCAGCAGCTTTCCAGGGACGGGTGAAGCTTTCTTT.